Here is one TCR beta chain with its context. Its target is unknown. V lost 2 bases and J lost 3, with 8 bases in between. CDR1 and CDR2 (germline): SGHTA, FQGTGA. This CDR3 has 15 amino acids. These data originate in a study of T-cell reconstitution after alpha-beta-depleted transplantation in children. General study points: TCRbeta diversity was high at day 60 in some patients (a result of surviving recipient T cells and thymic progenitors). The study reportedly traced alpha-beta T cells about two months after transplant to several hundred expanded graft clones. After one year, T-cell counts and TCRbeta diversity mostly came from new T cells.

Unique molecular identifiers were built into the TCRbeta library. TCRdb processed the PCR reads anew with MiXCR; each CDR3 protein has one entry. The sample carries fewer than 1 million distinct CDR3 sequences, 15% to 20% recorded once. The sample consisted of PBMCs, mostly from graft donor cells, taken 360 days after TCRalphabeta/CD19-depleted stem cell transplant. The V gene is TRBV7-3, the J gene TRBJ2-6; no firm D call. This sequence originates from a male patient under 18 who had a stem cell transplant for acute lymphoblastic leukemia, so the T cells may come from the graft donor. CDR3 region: CASSLLGDGANVLTF. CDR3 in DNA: TGTGCCAGCAGCTTATTGGGCGATGGGGCCAACGTCCTGACTTTC. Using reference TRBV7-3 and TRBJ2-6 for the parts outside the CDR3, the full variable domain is GAGVSQTPSNKVTEKGKYVELRCDPISGHTALYWYRQSLGQGPEFLIYFQGTGAADDSGLPNDRFFAVRPEGSVSTLKIQRTERGDSAVYLCASSLLGDGANVLTFGAGSRLTVL.